This T cell receptor (beta chain) was documented in a study of T-cell reconstitution after alpha-beta-depleted transplantation in children. This clonotype was seen only a few times. The target antigen is unknown. This sample's TCRbeta library carried unique molecular identifier barcodes. TCRdb independently ran MiXCR on the PCR reads; one entry per CDR3 protein. Found here are 610,000 or so distinct CDR3 sequences, 25% to 30% of them singletons; the top ten hold around 36%. Germline V gene lookup returns CDR1 SGHRS and CDR2 YFSETQ. CDR3 length: 14 residues. Trimming left V 1 base short and J 0 bases short, with 7 bases between. Study findings and constraints: It was newly produced T cells that mostly accounted for T-cell counts and diversity one year after transplant. Several hundred expanded graft clones reportedly gave rise to the alpha-beta T cells present about two months after transplant. In some patients, recipient T cells and intrathymic progenitors surviving conditioning explained high day-60 diversity.

The chain recombines TRBV5-1 with TRBJ1-2; D is ambiguous. The source material was PBMCs, sampled before TCRalphabeta/CD19-depleted stem cell transplant. The clonotype originates from a boy less than two years old with Wiskott-Aldrich syndrome, due to receive a stem cell transplant. CDR3 coding DNA: TGCGCCAGCAGCTTGATAGGGACTAACTATGGCTACACCTTC. Protein sequence: CASSLIGTNYGYTF.